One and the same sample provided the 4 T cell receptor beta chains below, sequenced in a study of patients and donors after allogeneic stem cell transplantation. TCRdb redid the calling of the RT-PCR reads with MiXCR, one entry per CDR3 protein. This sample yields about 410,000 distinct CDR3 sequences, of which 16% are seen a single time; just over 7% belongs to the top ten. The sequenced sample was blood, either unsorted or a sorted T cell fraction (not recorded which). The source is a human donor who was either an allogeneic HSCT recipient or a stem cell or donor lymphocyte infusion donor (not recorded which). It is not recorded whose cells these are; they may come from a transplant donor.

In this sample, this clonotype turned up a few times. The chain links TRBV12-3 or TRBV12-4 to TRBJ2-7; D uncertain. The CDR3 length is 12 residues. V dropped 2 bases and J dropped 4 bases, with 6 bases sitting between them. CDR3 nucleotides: TGTGCCAGCAGTTTACGGCAGTACGAGCAGTACTTC. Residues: CASSLRQYEQYF.

The CDR3 sequence: CASSQDLGGRETQYF. CDR3 nucleotides: TGCGCCAGCAGCCAAGATCTCGGCGGGCGGGAGACCCAGTACTTC. The chain couples TRBV4-1 to TRBJ2-5; tentatively, D is TRBD2 (5 bases). The CDR3 contains 15 residues. Per germline, CDR1 MGHRA and CDR2 YSYEKL. V shed 0 bases and J shed 5 bases, with 13 bases lying between them.

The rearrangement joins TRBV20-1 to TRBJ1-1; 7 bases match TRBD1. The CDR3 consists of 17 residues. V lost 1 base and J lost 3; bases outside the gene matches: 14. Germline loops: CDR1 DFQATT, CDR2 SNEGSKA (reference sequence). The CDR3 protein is CSARGSWDSATHTEAFF. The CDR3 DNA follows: TGCAGTGCTAGAGGAAGTTGGGACAGTGCTACCCACACTGAAGCTTTCTTT.

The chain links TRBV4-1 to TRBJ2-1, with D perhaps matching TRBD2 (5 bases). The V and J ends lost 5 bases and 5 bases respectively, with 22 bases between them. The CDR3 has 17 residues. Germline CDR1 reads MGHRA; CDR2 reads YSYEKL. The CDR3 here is CASSGGDGNIENNEQFF. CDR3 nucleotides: TGCGCCAGCAGCGGAGGAGACGGGAATATTGAAAACAATGAGCAGTTCTTC.